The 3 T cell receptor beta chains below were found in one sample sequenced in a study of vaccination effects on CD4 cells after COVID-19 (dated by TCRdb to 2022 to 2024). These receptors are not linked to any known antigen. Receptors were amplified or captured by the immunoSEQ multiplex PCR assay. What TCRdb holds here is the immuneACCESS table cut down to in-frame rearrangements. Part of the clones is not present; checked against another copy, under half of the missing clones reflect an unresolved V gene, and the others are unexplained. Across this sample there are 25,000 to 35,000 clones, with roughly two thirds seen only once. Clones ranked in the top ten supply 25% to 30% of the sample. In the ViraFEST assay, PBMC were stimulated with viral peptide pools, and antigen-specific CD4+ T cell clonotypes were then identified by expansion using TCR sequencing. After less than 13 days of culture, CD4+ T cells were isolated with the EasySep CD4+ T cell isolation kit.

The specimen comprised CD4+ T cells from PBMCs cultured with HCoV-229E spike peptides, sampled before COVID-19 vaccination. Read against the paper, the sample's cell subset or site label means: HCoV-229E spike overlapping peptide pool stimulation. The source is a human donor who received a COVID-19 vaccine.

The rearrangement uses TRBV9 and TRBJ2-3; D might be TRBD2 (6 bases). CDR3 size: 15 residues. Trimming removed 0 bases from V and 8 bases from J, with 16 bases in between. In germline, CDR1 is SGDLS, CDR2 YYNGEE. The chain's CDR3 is CASSVAGRVGGTQYF. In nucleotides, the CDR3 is TGTGCCAGCAGCGTAGCAGGCAGGGTCGGGGGTACGCAGTATTTT. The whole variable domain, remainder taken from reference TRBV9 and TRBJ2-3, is DSGVTQTPKHLITATGQRVTLRCSPRSGDLSVYWYQQSLDQGLQFLIQYYNGEERAKGNILERFSAQQFPDLHSELNLSSLELGDSALYFCASSVAGRVGGTQYFGPGTRLTVL.

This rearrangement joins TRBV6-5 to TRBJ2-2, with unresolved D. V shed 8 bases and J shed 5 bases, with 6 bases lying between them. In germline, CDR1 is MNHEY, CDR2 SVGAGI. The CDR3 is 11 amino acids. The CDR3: CASRVTGELFF. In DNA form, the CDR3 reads TGTGCCAGCCGGGTTACCGGGGAGCTGTTTTTT.

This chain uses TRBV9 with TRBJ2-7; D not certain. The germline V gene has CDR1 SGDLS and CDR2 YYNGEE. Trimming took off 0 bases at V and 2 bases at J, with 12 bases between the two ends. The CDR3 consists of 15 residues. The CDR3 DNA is TGTGCCAGCAGCGTAGATGTGCTTACCCCCTACGAGCAGTACTTC. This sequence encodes CASSVDVLTPYEQYF.